This T cell receptor (beta chain) was identified during a study of blood T cell repertoires in COVID-19. Profiling relied on immunoSEQ multiplex PCR, and the TCRdb table lists in-frame clones only, not all of them. Of about half a million clones in the sample, 80% to 90% were seen once. V was clipped by 5 bases and J by 3 bases, with 8 bases between them. Germline V gene data show CDR1 as GTSNPN and CDR2 as SVGIG (reference sequence). This CDR3 contains 12 residues. V and J are TRBV30 and TRBJ1-3; D possibly corresponds to TRBD1 (5 bases). What was sequenced was peripheral blood. This clonotype originated in a human donor in a cohort sampled during active COVID-19. The CDR3, as DNA: TGTGCCTGGCAGGGTTTTGGAAACACCATATATTTT. Its translation is CAWQGFGNTIYF.